Shown below are 11 T cell receptor beta chains from a single sample sequenced in a study of T cell repertoires in cytomegalovirus infection. TCRdb fed the reads into MiXCR, producing one record per CDR3 protein. The sample lists about 770,000 distinct CDR3 sequences, around 29% seen once, with about an eighth in the top ten. For these TCRs, the target antigens are not known. This specimen consisted of cultured CD8+ T cells from PBMCs, obtained from culture after CMV antigen stimulation. The receptors stem from a human donor in good health (CMV status not recorded). Some clones in this sample may be carry-over from other donors' samples.

This chain connects TRBV19 to TRBJ1-1; tentatively, D is TRBD1 (6 bases). V lost 7 bases to trimming and J lost 5 bases, with 23 bases between them. Germline V lookup: CDR1 LNHDA, CDR2 SQIVND (reference sequence). The CDR3 is 16 amino acids. The CDR3 region is CASTPRGQRMRTEAFF. CDR3 bases: TGTGCCAGTACCCCGAGAGGACAGAGGATGCGGACTGAAGCTTTCTTT.

The sample holds many counts of this clonotype. The genes are TRBV7-2 and TRBJ2-1; the D is unclear. Per germline, CDR1 SGHTA and CDR2 FQGNSA. Trimming took 1 base from V and 2 from J, leaving 3 bases between them. The CDR3 totals 13 residues. CDR3 amino acids: CASSLEPYNEQFF. CDR3 in DNA: TGTGCCAGCAGCTTAGAACCCTACAATGAGCAGTTCTTC.

The rearrangement uses TRBV28 and TRBJ1-2, with 8 bases fitting TRBD1. Germline CDR1 is MDHEN and CDR2 is SYDVKM. The CDR3 is made up of 15 amino acids. J was trimmed by 0 bases and V by 5 bases; bases with no gene match: 5. CDR3 residues: CASSRQGMANYGYTF. The CDR3 nucleotides are TGTGCCAGCAGTCGACAGGGGATGGCTAACTATGGCTACACCTTC.

The CDR3 loop reads CATSGTGLTGELFF. CDR3 bases: TGTGCCACCTCCGGGACAGGGCTCACCGGGGAGCTGTTTTTT. V usage is TRBV24-1 and J usage is TRBJ2-2, with 9 nucleotides matching TRBD1. Germline V CDR1 and CDR2: KGHDR, SFDVKD. There are 14 residues in the CDR3. Unmatched junction bases numbered 5, after V lost 9 bases and J lost 4 bases.

The rearrangement uses TRBV7-3 and TRBJ1-2; D possibly corresponds to TRBD1 (6 bases). The CDR3 length is 15 residues. Germline V gene sequence: CDR1 SGHTA, CDR2 FQGTGA. The V end was cut by 10 bases, the J end by 4 bases, with 22 bases between. CDR3 bases: TGTGCCAACAACGACCCACAGGGCACGGCCTATGGCTACACCTTC. Protein product: CANNDPQGTAYGYTF.

The V and J genes are TRBV2 and TRBJ1-5; D call uncertain. The V end lost 3 bases, the J end lost 2 bases, and 8 bases lay between the germline ends. CDR1 and CDR2 from the germline V gene are SNHLY and FYNNEI. This CDR3 has 14 amino acids. This CDR3 is CASSDRFGNQPQHF. The CDR3 nucleotides read TGTGCCAGCAGTGATAGGTTTGGCAATCAGCCCCAGCATTTT.

The chain joins TRBV6-6 to TRBJ2-3; 8 bases fit TRBD2. Per germline, CDR1 MNHNY and CDR2 SVGAGI (reference sequence). The CDR3 sequence is 17 residues long. Trimming at V came to 0 bases and at J to 2 bases, leaving 7 bases not matched to a gene. The CDR3 loop reads CASSYSIGGANTDTQYF. The DNA for the CDR3 is TGTGCCAGCAGTTACTCGATCGGGGGGGCAAACACAGATACGCAGTATTTT.

V and J are TRBV29-1 and TRBJ2-7, with D perhaps being TRBD1 or TRBD2 (5 bases each). Per the germline V gene, CDR1 is SQVTM and CDR2 is ANQGSEA. Deletions cut 5 bases from V and 0 bases from J, with 14 bases between. The CDR3 runs to 14 residues. The CDR3 region has the DNA TGCAGCGTTCGACCCGGGACCTCCTCCTACGAGCAGTACTTC. Its protein product is CSVRPGTSSYEQYF.

This clonotype was counted a few times. The chain uses TRBV27 and TRBJ2-1, with 8 bases fitting TRBD2. Germline values: CDR1 MNHEY, CDR2 SMNVEV (reference sequence). CDR3 length: 13 amino acids. With 3 bases clipped from V and 11 bases from J, the junction kept 6 bases outside the gene matches. The CDR3 DNA reads TGTGCCAGCAGTTTCCGAGGACTAGCCCAGCAGTTCTTC. It translates to CASSFRGLAQQFF.

This clonotype has ten or more counts. This rearrangement joins TRBV12-3 or TRBV12-4 to TRBJ2-2; D possibly matches TRBD1 or TRBD2 (6 bases each). The V gene lost 6 bases and the J gene lost 4 bases, with 15 bases spanning the gap. CDR3 length: 15 amino acids. DNA of the CDR3: TGTGCCAGCAGCCCCGGGGGCCCTCGCACCGGGGAGCTGTTTTTT. Translation: CASSPGGPRTGELFF.

The table lists this clonotype with a few counts. This chain uses TRBV6-1 with TRBJ2-1; possibly TRBD1 or TRBD2 for D (6 bases each). V was shortened by 6 bases and J by 6 bases, with 27 bases between the two germline ends. CDR1 and CDR2 (germline): MNHNS, SASEGT. The CDR3 contains 18 residues. CDR3 in DNA: TGTGCCAGCAGACCCCCGGAACTATACAGGGAGGATAGCAATGAGCAGTTCTTC. As protein: CASRPPELYREDSNEQFF.